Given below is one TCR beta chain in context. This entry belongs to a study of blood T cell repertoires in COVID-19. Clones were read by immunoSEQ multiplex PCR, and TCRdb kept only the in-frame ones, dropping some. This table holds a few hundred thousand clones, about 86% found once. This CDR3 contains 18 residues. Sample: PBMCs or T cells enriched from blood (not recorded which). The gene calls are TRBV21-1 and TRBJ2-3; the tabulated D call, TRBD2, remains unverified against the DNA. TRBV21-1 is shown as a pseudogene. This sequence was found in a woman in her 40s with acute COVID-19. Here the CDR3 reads CASRKRTLAGGCTDTQYF. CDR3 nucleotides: TGTGCCAGCAGGAAAAGGACACTAGCGGGAGGGTGCACAGATACGCAGTATTTT.